The entry below gives a single TCR beta chain sequence along with its context. Its specificity is unknown. These data belong to a study of OX40 agonist ivuxolimab in advanced cancers. Turning to the study itself: Patients assigned to dose escalation were diagnosed with hepatocellular carcinoma, melanoma, renal cell or head and neck cancer. Around 40% of patients had received prior checkpoint inhibitor therapy. Study observations and caveats: The antigens recognized by the expanded peripheral T cells, that is their antigen specificity, were not determined. With doses of 0.1-3.0 mg/kg, partial responders showed among the lowest clonal expansion.

The length of the CDR3 is 15 residues. Unmatched junction bases numbered 11, after V lost 3 bases and J lost 7 bases. Germline-derived CDR1 and CDR2 are SGHNT and YYREEE (reference sequence). The repertoire was sequenced with immunoSEQ multiplex PCR; TCRdb's copy has only in-frame clones and lacks some. The repertoire holds 90,000 to 130,000 clones, with around 93% as singletons. This chain joins TRBV5-4 and TRBJ1-2, with 8 nucleotides matching TRBD1. The clonotype comes from an adult with an advanced solid tumor such as melanoma, head and neck, liver or kidney cancer. The source material was CD4+ or CD8+ T cells sorted from blood, sampled in a trial of the OX40 agonist ivuxolimab. The chain's CDR3 is CASSSPTGEKGGYTF. The CDR3 coding sequence is TGTGCCAGCAGCTCCCCGACAGGGGAAAAAGGTGGCTACACCTTC.